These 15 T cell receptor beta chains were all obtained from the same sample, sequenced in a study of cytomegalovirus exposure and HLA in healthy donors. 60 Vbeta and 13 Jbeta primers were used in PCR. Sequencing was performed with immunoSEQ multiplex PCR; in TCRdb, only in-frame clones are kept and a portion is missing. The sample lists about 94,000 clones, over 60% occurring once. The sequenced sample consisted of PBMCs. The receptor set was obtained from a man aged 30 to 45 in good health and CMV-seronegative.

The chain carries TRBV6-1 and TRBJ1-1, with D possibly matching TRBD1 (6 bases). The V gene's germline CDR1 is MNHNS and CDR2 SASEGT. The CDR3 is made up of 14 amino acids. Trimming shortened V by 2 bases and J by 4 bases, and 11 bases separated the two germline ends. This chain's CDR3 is CASSELGGATEAFF. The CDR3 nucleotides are TGTGCCAGCAGTGAATTAGGGGGGGCCACTGAAGCTTTCTTT.

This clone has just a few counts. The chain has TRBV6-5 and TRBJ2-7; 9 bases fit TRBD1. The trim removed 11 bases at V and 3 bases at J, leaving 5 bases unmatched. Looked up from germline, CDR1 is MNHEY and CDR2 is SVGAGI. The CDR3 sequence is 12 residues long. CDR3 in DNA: TGTGCCGCGAGGGACAGGGACTACGAGCAGTACTTC. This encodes CAARDRDYEQYF.

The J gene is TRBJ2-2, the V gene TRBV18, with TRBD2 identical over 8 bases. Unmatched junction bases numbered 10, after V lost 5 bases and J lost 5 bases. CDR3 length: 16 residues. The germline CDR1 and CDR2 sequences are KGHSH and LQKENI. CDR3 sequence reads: CASSYWSGLDTGELFF. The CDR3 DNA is TGTGCCAGCTCATATTGGTCGGGACTAGATACCGGGGAGCTGTTTTTT.

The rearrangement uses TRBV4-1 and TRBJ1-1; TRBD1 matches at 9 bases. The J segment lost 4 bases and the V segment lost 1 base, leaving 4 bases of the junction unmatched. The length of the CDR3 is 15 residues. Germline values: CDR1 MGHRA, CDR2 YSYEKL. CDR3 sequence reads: CASSQVQGARTEAFF. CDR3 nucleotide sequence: TGCGCCAGCAGCCAAGTACAGGGGGCGCGCACTGAAGCTTTCTTT.

CDR3 nucleotide sequence: TGTGCCAGCAGCTTTTTACCTAGCGGGAGGGCGGACCGCGGGGAGCTGTTTTTT. Its protein product is CASSFLPSGRADRGELFF. J is TRBJ2-2 and V is TRBV5-4; 12 bases line up with TRBD2. Germline V gene sequence: CDR1 SGHNT, CDR2 YYREEE (reference sequence). V lost 2 bases and J lost 7; bases outside the gene matches: 12. The CDR3 has 18 amino acids.

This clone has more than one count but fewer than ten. The CDR3 loop reads CASSKTKGAVEDTQYF. The CDR3 nucleotides are TGTGCCAGCAGCAAAACTAAGGGGGCAGTGGAAGATACGCAGTATTTT. The chain combines TRBV7-9 with TRBJ2-3; 7 bases are shared with TRBD1. The V and J ends lost 5 bases and 5 bases, in that order; junction bases with no gene match: 13. The CDR3 spans 16 residues. The germline V gene encodes CDR1 SEHNR and CDR2 FQNEAQ (reference sequence).

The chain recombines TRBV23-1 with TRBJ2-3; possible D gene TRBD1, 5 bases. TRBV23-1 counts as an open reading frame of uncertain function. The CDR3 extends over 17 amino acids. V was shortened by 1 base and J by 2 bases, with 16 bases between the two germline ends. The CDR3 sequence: CASSQFRNRSITDTQYF. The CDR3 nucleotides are TGCGCCAGCAGTCAATTCAGAAACAGGTCTATCACAGATACGCAGTATTTT.

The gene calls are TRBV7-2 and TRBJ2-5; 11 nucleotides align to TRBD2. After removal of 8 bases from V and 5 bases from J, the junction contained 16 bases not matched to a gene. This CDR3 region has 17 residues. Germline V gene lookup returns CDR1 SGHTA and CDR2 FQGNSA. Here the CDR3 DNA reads TGTGCCAGCTCTCGAGTGCGGATAGCGGGGGGGCGGGAGACCCAGTACTTC. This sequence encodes CASSRVRIAGGRETQYF.

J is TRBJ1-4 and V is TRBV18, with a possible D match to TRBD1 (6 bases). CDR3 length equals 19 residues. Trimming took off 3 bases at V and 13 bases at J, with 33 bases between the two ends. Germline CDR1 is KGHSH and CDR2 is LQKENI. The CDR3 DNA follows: TGTGCCAGCTCACCCAGTTCGCCAACAGGGTGGAGAGGACAATGGGGACTGTTTTTT. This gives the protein CASSPSSPTGWRGQWGLFF.

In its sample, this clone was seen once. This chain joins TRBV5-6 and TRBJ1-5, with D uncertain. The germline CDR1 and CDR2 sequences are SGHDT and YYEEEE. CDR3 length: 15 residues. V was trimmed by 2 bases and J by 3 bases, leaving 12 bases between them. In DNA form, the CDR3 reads TGTGCCAGCAGCTTCGGAGTTCCCTTCAATCAGCCCCAGCATTTT. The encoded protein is CASSFGVPFNQPQHF.

The CDR3 spells CASSLGVVAAKGSAFF. The CDR3 nucleotides are TGTGCCAGCAGCTTGGGTGTAGTGGCAGCGAAAGGCTCGGCTTTCTTT. The gene calls are TRBV5-6 and TRBJ1-1; D is unclear. Trimming took off 0 bases at V and 11 bases at J, with 23 bases between the two ends. Germline CDR1 and CDR2: SGHDT and YYEEEE. The CDR3 spans 16 residues.

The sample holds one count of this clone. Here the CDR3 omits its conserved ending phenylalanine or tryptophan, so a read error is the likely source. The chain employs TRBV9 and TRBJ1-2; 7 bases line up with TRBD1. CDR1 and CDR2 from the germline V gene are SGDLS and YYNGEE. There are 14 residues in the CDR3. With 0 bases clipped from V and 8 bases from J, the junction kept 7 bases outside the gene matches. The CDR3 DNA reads TGTGCCAGCAGCGTAGAGGGGGCAGTTACAGGCTACACCCTC. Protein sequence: CASSVEGAVTGYTL.

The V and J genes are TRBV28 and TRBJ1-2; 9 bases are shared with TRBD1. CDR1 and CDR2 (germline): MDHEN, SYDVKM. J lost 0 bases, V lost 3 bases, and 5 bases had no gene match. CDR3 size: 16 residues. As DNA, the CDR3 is TGTGCCAGCAGTTTTTGGGGACAGGGAGCTAACTATGGCTACACCTTC. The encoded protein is CASSFWGQGANYGYTF.

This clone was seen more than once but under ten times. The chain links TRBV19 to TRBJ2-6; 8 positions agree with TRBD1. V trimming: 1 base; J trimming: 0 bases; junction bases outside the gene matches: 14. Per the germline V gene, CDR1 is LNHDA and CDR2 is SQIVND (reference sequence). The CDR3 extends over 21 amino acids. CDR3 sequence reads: CASSIVLGRTGPYSGANVLTF. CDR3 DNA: TGTGCCAGTAGTATAGTTTTAGGGAGGACAGGGCCCTACTCTGGGGCCAACGTCCTGACTTTC. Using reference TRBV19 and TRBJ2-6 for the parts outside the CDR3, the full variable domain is DGGITQSPKYLFRKEGQNVTLSCEQNLNHDAMYWYRQDPGQGLRLIYYSQIVNDFQKGDIAEGYSVSREKKESFPLTVTSAQKNPTAFYLCASSIVLGRTGPYSGANVLTFGAGSRLTVL.

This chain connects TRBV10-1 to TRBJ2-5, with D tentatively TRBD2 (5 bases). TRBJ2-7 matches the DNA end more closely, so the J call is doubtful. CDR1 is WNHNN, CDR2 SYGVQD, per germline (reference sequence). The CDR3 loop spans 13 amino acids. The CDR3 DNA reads TGCGCCAGCAGTGACGAGGGCCTCTACGAGCAGTACTTC. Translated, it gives CASSDEGLYEQYF.